Described below is a single T cell receptor (beta chain) sequence and its context. This sample is drawn from a study of blood T cell repertoires in COVID-19. Study-level background: Samples came from the United States, Italy and Spain, spanning acute and convalescent COVID-19.

Using immunoSEQ multiplex PCR, the repertoire was profiled, and TCRdb retains in-frame clones only, with some absent. The data show roughly 330,000 clones, approximately 88% seen once. CDR3 length equals 14 residues. Germline V gives CDR1 MNHEY, CDR2 SMNVEV (reference sequence). Unmatched junction bases numbered 3, after V lost 5 bases and J lost 4 bases. Input material: peripheral blood. This chain uses TRBV27 with TRBJ2-3; 10 bases match TRBD1. The receptor was isolated from a woman aged 45-65 years with active or convalescent COVID-19. CDR3 loop: CASSRDRGSDTQYF. As DNA, the CDR3 is TGTGCCAGCAGTAGGGACAGGGGATCAGATACGCAGTATTTT.